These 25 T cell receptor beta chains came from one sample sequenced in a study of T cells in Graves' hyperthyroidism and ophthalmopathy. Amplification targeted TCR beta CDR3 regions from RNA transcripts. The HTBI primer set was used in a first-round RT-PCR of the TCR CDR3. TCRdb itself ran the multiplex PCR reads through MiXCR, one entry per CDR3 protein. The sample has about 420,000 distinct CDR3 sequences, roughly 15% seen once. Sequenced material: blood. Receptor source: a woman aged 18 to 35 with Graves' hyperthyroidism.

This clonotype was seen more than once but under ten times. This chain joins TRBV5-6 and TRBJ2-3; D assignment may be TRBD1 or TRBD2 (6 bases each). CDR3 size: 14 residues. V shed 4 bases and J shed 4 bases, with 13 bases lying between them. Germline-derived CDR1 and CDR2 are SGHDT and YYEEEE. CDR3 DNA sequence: TGTGCCAGCAGCCCCATTAGGGGGGCAGATACGCAGTATTTT. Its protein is CASSPIRGADTQYF.

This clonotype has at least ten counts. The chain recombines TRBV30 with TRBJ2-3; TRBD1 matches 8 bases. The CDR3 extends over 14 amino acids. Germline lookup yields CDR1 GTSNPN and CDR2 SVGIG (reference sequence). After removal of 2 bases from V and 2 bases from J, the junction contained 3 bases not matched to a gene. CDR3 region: CAWSTGGTTDTQYF. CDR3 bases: TGTGCCTGGAGTACAGGGGGTACCACAGATACGCAGTATTTT.

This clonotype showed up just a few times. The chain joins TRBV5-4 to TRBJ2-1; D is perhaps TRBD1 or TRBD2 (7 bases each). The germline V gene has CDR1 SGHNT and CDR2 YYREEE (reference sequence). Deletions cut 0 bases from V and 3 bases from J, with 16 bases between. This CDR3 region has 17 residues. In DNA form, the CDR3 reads TGTGCCAGCAGCTTGGGGGGAGGGGGACAGAGCTACAATGAGCAGTTCTTC. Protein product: CASSLGGGGQSYNEQFF.

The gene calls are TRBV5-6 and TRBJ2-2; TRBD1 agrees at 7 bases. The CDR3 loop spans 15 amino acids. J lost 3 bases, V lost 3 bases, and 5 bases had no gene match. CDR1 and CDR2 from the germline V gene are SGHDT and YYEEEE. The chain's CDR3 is CASSSSGTDTGELFF. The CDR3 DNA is TGTGCCAGCAGCTCCTCCGGGACAGACACCGGGGAGCTGTTTTTT.

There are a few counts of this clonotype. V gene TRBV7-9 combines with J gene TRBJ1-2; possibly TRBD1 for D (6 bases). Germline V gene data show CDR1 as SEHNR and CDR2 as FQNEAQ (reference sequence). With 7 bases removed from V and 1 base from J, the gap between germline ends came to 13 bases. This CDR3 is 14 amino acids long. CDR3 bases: TGTGCCAGCACCGATTCAGGGGATAACTATGGCTACACCTTC. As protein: CASTDSGDNYGYTF.

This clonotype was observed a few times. CDR3 DNA sequence: TGTGCCAGCAGCCAAATGACAGCAGCTAATGAAAAACTGTTTTTT. It translates to CASSQMTAANEKLFF. The V gene is TRBV5-6, the J gene TRBJ1-4, with D possibly matching TRBD1 (5 bases). V was trimmed by 4 bases and J by 3 bases, leaving 13 bases between them. The CDR3 has 15 residues. CDR1 is SGHDT, CDR2 YYEEEE, per germline. Based on the CDR3 plus reference TRBV5-6 and TRBJ1-4, the full variable domain is DAGVTQSPTHLIKTRGQQVTLRCSPKSGHDTVSWYQQALGQGPQFIFQYYEEEERQRGNFPDRFSGHQFPNYSSELNVNALLLGDSALYLCASSQMTAANEKLFFGSGTQLSVL.

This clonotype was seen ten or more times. CDR3 amino acids: CASSGPRRTGSVTDTQYF. The DNA for the CDR3 is TGTGCCAGCAGTGGCCCAAGGCGCACAGGATCCGTAACAGATACGCAGTATTTT. The rearrangement joins TRBV2 to TRBJ2-3; the D gene is possibly TRBD1 (5 bases). This CDR3 has 18 amino acids. Trimming took 4 bases from V and 3 from J, leaving 23 bases between them. CDR1 and CDR2 (germline): SNHLY, FYNNEI.

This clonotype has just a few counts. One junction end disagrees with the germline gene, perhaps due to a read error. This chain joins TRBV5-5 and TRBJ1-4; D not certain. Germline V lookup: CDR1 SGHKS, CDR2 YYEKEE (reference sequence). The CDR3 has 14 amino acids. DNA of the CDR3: TGCGCCAGCAGCTTGAACAACATCTATGAAAAACTGTTTTTT. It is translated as CASSLNNIYEKLFF.

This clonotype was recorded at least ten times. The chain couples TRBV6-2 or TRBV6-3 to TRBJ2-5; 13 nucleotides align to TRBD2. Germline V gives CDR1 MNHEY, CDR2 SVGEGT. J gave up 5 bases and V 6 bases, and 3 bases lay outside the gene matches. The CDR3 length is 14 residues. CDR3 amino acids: CASRGTSGMETQYF. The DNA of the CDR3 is TGTGCCAGCAGGGGGACTAGCGGGATGGAGACCCAGTACTTC.

CDR3 in DNA: TGCAGTGCTAGAGCGGGGCAGGCGAACACTGAAGCTTTCTTT. Its translation is CSARAGQANTEAFF. This chain joins TRBV20-1 and TRBJ1-1; tentatively, D is TRBD1 (5 bases). The V and J ends lost 1 base and 1 base respectively, with 10 bases between them. In germline, CDR1 is DFQATT, CDR2 SNEGSKA (reference sequence). The CDR3 has 14 amino acids.

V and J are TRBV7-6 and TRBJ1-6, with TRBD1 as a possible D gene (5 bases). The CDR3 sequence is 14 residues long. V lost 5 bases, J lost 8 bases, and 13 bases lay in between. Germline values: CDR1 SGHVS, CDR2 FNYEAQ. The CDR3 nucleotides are TGTGCCAGCAGCCCGGGACTAGGGGATTCACCCCTCCACTTT. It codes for CASSPGLGDSPLHF.

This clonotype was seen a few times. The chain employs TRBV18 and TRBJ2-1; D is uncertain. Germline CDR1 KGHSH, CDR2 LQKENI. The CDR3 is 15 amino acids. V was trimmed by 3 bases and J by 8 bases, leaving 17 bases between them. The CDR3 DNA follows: TGTGCCAGCTCACCCTCGATTGAAGTTGTGGATGAGCAGTTCTTC. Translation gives CASSPSIEVVDEQFF.

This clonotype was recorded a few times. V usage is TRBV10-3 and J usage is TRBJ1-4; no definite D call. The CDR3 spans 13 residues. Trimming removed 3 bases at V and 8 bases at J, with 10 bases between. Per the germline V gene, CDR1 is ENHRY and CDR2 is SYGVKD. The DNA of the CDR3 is TGTGCCATCAGTGACGGGGTAGGCGAAAAACTGTTTTTT. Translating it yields CAISDGVGEKLFF.

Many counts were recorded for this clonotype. The CDR3, as DNA: TGCAGTGCAAATAGGGACACTTCTAACTATGGCTACACCTTC. The encoded protein is CSANRDTSNYGYTF. The genes are TRBV20-1 and TRBJ1-2; TRBD1 is a possible D gene (6 bases). Trimming removed 6 bases from V and 0 bases from J, with 14 bases in between. Per germline, CDR1 DFQATT and CDR2 SNEGSKA (reference sequence). The CDR3 loop spans 14 amino acids.

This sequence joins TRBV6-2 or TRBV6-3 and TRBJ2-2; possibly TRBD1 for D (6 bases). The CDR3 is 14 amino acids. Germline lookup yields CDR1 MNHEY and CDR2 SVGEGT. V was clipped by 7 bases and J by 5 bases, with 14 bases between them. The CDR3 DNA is TGTGCCAGCACAGGGGAGATGGTAACCGGGGAGCTGTTTTTT. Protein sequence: CASTGEMVTGELFF.

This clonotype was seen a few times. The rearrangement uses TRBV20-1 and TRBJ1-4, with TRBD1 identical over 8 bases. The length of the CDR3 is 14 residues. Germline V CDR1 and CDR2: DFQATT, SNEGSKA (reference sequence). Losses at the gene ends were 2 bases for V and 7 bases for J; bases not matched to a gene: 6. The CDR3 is CSARLTGGGEKLFF. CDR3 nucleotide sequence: TGCAGTGCTAGACTTACAGGGGGGGGTGAAAAACTGTTTTTT.

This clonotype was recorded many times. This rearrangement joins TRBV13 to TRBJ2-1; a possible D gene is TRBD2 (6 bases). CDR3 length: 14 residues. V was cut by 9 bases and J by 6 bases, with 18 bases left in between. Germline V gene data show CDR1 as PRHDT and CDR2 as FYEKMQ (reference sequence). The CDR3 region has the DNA TGTGCCAGTAACTATGGGGGAGGAACCAATGAGCAGTTCTTC. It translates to CASNYGGGTNEQFF. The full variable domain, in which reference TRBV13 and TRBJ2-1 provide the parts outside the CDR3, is AAGVIQSPRHLIKEKRETATLKCYPIPRHDTVYWYQQGPGQDPQFLISFYEKMQSDKGSIPDRFSAQQFSDYHSELNMSSLELGDSALYFCASNYGGGTNEQFFGPGTRLTVL.

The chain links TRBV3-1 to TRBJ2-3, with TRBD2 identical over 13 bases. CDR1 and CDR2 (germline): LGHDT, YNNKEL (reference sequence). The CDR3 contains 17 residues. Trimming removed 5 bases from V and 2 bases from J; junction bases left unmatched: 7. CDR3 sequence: CASSVPGLAGVTDTQYF. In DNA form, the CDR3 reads TGTGCCAGCAGCGTACCCGGACTAGCGGGAGTCACAGATACGCAGTATTTT.

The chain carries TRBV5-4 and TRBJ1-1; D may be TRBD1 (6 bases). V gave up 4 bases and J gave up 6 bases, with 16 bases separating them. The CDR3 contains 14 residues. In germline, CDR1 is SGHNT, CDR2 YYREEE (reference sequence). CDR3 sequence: CASSPEPGEAEAFF. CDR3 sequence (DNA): TGTGCCAGCAGCCCGGAGCCAGGGGAGGCTGAAGCTTTCTTT. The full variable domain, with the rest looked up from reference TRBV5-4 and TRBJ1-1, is ETGVTQSPTHLIKTRGQQVTLRCSSQSGHNTVSWYQQALGQGPQFIFQYYREEENGRGNFPPRFSGLQFPNYSSELNVNALELDDSALYLCASSPEPGEAEAFFGQGTRLTVV.

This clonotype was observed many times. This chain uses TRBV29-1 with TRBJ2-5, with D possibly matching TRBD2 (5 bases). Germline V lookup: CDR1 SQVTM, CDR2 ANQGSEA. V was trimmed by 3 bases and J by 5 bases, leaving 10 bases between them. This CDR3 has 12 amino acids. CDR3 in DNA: TGCAGCGTTGACGGGGATAGGGAGACCCAGTACTTC. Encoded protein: CSVDGDRETQYF.

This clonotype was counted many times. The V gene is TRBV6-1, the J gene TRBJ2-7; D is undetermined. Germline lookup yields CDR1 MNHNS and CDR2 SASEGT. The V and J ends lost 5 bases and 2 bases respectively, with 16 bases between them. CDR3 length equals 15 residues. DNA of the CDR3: TGTGCCAGCAGTTCCCCAAAGGGAATTACCTACGAGCAGTACTTC. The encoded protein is CASSSPKGITYEQYF.

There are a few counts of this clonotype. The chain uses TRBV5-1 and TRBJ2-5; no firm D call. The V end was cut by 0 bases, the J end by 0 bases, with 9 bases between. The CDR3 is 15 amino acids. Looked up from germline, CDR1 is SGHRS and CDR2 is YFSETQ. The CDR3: CASSLVGENQETQYF. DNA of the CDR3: TGCGCCAGCAGCTTGGTTGGGGAAAACCAAGAGACCCAGTACTTC.

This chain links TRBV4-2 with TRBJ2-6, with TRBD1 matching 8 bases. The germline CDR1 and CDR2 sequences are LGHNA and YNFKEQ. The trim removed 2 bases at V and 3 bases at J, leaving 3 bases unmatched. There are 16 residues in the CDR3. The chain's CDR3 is CASSQSQGVGANVLTF. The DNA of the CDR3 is TGTGCCAGCAGCCAATCACAGGGGGTTGGGGCCAACGTCCTGACTTTC.

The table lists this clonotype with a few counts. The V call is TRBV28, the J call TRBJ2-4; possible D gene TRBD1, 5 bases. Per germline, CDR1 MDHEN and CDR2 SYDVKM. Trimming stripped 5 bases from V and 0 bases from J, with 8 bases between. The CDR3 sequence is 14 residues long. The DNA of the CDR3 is TGTGCCAGCAGTCCCGACAGAGCCAAAAACATTCAGTACTTC. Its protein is CASSPDRAKNIQYF.

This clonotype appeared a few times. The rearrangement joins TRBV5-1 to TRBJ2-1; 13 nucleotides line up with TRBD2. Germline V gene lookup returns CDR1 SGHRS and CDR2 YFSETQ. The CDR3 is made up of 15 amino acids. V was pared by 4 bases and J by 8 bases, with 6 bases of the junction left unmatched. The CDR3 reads CASSPLAGGPYEQFF. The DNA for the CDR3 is TGCGCCAGCAGCCCACTAGCGGGAGGGCCTTATGAGCAGTTCTTC.